Following are 10 T cell receptor beta chains from one sample sequenced in a study of CD8 T cells in Susac syndrome. Reverse transcription of roughly 0.45 to 1 ug RNA was carried out with random hexamers. TCRdb independently ran MiXCR on the immunoSEQ multiplex PCR reads; one entry per CDR3 protein. The sample has 210,000 or so distinct CDR3 sequences; 94% are singletons. The material sequenced was CD4+ T cells from PBMCs. These receptor sequences come from a human donor with Susac syndrome.

This chain uses TRBV6-2 or TRBV6-3 with TRBJ2-7, with 7 bases fitting TRBD2. The CDR3 length is 13 residues. Unmatched junction bases numbered 7, after V lost 4 bases and J lost 7 bases. Germline lookup yields CDR1 MNHEY and CDR2 SVGEGT. The CDR3 protein is CASSWDYAGEQYF. CDR3 DNA: TGTGCCAGCAGTTGGGACTATGCTGGGGAGCAGTACTTC.

The chain has TRBV27 and TRBJ2-5; 14 bases match TRBD2. The CDR3 consists of 16 residues. The junction had 6 bases not matched to a gene; V was cut back by 2 bases and J by 7 bases. Germline CDR1 reads MNHEY; CDR2 reads SMNVEV (reference sequence). CDR3: CASSLATSGGEGTQYF. In DNA form, the CDR3 reads TGTGCCAGCAGTTTAGCGACTAGCGGGGGGGAAGGGACCCAGTACTTC.

This chain joins TRBV7-3 and TRBJ2-1, with unresolved D. There are 15 residues in the CDR3. CDR1 and CDR2 from the germline V gene are SGHTA and FQGTGA. V gave up 2 bases and J gave up 5 bases, with 13 bases separating them. CDR3 sequence (DNA): TGTGCCAGCAGCTTATTAGGGCTAGGTGACAATGAGCAGTTCTTC. It encodes CASSLLGLGDNEQFF.

This clonotype has a single count. V is TRBV20-1 and J is TRBJ2-5; 12 nucleotides align to TRBD2. V was clipped by 3 bases and J by 4 bases; unmatched bases: 6. The CDR3 contains 15 residues. CDR1 is DFQATT, CDR2 SNEGSKA, per germline (reference sequence). CDR3 DNA sequence: TGCAGTGCTAGTAGGGCTAGCGGGGGGGCAGAGACCCAGTACTTC. Amino acids: CSASRASGGAETQYF.

The genes are TRBV4-3 and TRBJ1-1; 11 nucleotides align to TRBD1. CDR3 length equals 13 residues. J was trimmed by 6 bases and V by 5 bases; bases with no gene match: 2. Germline V gene sequence: CDR1 LGHNA, CDR2 YSLEER. The chain's CDR3 is CASSGQGAAEAFF. CDR3 in DNA: TGCGCCAGCAGCGGACAGGGGGCTGCTGAAGCTTTCTTT.

This chain links TRBV27 with TRBJ2-4; D gene ambiguous. CDR1 is MNHEY and CDR2 is SMNVEV in the germline V gene (reference sequence). The CDR3 spans 13 residues. V shed 3 bases and J shed 5 bases, with 8 bases lying between them. The CDR3 spells CASSLNRQNIQYF. Here the CDR3 DNA reads TGTGCCAGCAGTTTGAACCGTCAAAACATTCAGTACTTC.

This chain connects TRBV19 to TRBJ1-1; no definite D call. From germline, CDR1 is LNHDA and CDR2 SQIVND (reference sequence). The CDR3 loop spans 12 amino acids. The germline V and J ends were trimmed by 3 bases and 0 bases, with 2 bases remaining between them. CDR3 nucleotides: TGTGCCAGTAGTATGGTGAACACTGAAGCTTTCTTT. This translates into CASSMVNTEAFF.

The CDR3 here is CAISDDRDGTDTQYF. The CDR3 DNA follows: TGTGCCATCAGCGATGACAGGGACGGCACAGATACGCAGTATTTT. The chain has TRBV10-3 and TRBJ2-3, with TRBD1 identical over 7 bases. V gave up 6 bases and J gave up 1 base; unmatched junction bases: 7. CDR3 length: 15 residues. Germline V gene sequence: CDR1 ENHRY, CDR2 SYGVKD.

V and J are TRBV12-3 or TRBV12-4 and TRBJ1-2; D is uncertain. V lost 8 bases and J 0 bases, leaving 13 bases between the germline ends. The CDR3 consists of 14 residues. CDR3 in amino acids: CASSRQRANYGYTF. As DNA, the CDR3 is TGTGCCAGCTCCCGGCAGAGAGCTAACTATGGCTACACCTTC.

This clonotype has a handful of counts. The J gene is TRBJ2-7, the V gene TRBV12-3 or TRBV12-4, with TRBD2 as a possible D gene (5 bases). V lost 1 base, J lost 2 bases, and 6 bases lay in between. The CDR3 is made up of 13 amino acids. CDR3 protein: CASSLGGTYEQYF. In nucleotides, the CDR3 is TGTGCCAGCAGTTTAGGAGGGACCTACGAGCAGTACTTC.